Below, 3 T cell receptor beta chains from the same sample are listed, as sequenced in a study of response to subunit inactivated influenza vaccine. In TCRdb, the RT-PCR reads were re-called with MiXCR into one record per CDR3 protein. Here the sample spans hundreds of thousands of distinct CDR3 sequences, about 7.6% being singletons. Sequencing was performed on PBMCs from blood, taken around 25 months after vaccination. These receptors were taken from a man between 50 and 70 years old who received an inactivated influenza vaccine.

The CDR3 region has the DNA TGTGCCAGCTCACTCCGGGACAGCGTATCTGAAGCTTTCTTT. It codes for CASSLRDSVSEAFF. The chain couples TRBV18 to TRBJ1-1; 7 nucleotides agree with TRBD1. Looked up from germline, CDR1 is KGHSH and CDR2 is LQKENI. The CDR3 covers 14 residues. Trimming removed 4 bases from V and 6 bases from J; junction bases left unmatched: 8.

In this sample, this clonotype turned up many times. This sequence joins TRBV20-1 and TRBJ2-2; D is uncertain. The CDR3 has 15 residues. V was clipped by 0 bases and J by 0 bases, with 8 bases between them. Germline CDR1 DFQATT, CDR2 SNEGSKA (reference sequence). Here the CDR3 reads CSARDRAANTGELFF. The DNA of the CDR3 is TGCAGTGCTAGAGATCGTGCGGCGAACACCGGGGAGCTGTTTTTT.

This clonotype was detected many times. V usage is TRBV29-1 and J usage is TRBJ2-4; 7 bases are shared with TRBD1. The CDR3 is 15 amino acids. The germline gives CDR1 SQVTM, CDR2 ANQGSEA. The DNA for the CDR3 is TGCAGTAAGTCTGTTCGACAGGGACCTAAAAACATTCAGTACTTC. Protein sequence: CSKSVRQGPKNIQYF.